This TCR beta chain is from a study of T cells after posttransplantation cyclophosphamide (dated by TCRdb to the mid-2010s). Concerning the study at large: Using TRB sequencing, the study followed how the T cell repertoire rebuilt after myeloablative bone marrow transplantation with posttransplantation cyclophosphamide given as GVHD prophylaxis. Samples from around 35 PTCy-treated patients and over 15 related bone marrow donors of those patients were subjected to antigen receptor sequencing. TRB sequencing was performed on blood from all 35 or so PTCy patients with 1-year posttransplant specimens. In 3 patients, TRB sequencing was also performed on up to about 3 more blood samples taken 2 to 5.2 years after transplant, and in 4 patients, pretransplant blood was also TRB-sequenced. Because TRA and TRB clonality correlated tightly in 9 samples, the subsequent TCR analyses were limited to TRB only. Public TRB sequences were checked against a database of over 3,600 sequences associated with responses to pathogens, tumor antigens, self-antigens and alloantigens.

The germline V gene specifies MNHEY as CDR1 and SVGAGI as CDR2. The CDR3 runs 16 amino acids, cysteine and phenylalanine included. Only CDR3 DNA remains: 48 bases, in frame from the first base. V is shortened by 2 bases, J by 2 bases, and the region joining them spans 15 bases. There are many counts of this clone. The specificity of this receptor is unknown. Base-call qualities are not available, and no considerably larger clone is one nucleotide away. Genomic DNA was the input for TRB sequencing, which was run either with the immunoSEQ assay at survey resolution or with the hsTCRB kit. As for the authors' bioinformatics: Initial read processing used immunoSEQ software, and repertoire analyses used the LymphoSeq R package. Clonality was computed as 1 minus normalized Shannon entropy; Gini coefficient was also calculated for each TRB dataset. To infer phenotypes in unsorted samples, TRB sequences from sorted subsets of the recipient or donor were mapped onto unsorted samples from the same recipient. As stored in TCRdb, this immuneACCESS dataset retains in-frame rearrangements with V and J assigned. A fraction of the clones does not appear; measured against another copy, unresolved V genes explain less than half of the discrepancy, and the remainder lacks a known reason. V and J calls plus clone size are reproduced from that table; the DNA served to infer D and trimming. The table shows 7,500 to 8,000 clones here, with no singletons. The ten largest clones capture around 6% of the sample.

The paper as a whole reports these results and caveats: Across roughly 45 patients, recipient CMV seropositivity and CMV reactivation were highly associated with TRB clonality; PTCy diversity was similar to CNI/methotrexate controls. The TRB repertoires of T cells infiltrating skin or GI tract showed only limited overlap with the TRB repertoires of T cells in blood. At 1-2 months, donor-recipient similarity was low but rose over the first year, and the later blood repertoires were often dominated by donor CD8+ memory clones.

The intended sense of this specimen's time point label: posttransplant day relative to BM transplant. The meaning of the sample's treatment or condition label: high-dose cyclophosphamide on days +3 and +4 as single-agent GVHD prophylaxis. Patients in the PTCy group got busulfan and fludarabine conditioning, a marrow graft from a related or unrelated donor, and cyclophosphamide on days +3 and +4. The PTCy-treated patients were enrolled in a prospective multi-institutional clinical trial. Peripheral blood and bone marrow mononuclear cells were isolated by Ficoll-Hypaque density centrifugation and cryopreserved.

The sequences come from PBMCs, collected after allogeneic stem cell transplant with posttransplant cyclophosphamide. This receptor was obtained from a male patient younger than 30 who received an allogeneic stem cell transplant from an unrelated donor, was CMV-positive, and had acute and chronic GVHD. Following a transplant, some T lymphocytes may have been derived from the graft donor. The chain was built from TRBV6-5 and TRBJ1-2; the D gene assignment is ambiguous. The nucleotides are TGTGCCAGCAGTTACATATCTTTAGGCAGGAACTATGGCTACACCTTC. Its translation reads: CASSYISLGRNYGYTF.